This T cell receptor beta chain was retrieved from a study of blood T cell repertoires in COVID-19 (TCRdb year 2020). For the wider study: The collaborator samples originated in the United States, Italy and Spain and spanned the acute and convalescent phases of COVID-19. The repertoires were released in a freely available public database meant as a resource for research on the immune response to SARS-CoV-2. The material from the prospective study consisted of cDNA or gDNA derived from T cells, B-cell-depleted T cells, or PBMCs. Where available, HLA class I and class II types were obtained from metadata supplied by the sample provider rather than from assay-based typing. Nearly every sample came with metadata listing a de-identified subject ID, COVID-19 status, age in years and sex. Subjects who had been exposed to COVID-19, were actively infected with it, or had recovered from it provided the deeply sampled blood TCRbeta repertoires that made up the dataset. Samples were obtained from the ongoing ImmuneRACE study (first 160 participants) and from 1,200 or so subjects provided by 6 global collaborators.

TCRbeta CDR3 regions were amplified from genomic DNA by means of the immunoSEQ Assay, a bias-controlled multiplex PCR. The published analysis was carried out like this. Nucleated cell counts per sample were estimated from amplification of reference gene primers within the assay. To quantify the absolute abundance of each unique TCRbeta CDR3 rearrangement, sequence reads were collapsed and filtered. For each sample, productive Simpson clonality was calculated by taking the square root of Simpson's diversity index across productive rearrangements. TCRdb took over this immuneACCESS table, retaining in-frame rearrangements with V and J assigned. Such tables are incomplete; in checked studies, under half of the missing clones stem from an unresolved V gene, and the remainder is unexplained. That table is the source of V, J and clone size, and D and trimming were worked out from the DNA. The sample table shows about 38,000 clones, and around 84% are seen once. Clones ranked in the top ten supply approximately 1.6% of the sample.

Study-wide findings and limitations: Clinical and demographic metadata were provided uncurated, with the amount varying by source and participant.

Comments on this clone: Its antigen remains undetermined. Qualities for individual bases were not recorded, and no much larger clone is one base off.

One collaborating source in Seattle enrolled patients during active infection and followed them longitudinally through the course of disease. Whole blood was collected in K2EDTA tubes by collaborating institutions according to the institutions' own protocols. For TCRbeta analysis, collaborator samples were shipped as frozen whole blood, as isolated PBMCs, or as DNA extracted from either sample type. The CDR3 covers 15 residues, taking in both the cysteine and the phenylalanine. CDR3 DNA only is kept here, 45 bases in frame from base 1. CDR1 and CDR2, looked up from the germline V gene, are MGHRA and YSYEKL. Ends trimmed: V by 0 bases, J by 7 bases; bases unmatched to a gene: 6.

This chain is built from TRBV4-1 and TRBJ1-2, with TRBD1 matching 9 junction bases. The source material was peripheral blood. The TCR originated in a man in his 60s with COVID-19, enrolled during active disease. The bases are TGCGCCAGCAGCCAAGATGCGGGACAGGGTCGTGGCTACACCTTC. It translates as CASSQDAGQGRGYTF.